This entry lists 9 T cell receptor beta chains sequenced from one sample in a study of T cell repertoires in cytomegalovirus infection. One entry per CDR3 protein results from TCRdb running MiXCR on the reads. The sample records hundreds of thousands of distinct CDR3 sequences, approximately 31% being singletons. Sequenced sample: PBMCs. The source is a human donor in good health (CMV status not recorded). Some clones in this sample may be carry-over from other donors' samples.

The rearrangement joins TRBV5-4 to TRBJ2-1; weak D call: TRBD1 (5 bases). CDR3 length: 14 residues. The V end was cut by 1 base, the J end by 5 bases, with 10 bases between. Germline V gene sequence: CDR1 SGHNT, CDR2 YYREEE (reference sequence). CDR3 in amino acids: CASSLQQVNNEQFF. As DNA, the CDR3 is TGTGCCAGCAGCTTGCAACAGGTGAACAATGAGCAGTTCTTC.

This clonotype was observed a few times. CDR3 sequence: CASSTTVVHEQYF. CDR3 sequence (DNA): TGTGCCAGTAGTACGACGGTCGTCCACGAGCAGTACTTC. This chain connects TRBV19 to TRBJ2-7; D unresolved. CDR3 length equals 13 residues. The V end was cut by 4 bases, the J end by 5 bases, with 12 bases between. Per the germline V gene, CDR1 is LNHDA and CDR2 is SQIVND (reference sequence).

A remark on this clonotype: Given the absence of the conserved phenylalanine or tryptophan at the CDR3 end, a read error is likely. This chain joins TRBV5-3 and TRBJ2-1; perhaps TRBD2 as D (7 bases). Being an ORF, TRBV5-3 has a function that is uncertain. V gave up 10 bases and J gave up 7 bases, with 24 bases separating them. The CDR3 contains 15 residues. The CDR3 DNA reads TGTGCCTTCGGGCCGCCGGCGGGGGCCATAAATGAGCAGTTCTGC. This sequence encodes CAFGPPAGAINEQFC.

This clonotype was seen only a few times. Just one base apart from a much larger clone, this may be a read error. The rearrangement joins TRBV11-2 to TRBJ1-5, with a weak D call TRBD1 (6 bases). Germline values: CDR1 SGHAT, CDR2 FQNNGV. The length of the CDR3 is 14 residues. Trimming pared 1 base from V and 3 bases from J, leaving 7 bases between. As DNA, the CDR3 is TGTGCCAGCAGCTTAGGGACAGACAATCAGCCCCAGCATTTT. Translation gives CASSLGTDNQPQHF.

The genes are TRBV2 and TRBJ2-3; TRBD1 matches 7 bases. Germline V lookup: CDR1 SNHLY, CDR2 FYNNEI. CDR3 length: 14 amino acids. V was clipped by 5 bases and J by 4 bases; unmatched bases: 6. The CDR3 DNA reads TGTGCCAGCAGTCCGACAGGGTTCGCAGATACGCAGTATTTT. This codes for CASSPTGFADTQYF.

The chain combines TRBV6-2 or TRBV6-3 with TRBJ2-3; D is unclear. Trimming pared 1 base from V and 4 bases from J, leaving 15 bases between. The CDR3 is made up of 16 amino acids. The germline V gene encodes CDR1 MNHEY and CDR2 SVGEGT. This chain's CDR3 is CASSYWGTQKPDTQYF. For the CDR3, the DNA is TGTGCCAGCAGTTACTGGGGAACTCAAAAGCCAGATACGCAGTATTTT.

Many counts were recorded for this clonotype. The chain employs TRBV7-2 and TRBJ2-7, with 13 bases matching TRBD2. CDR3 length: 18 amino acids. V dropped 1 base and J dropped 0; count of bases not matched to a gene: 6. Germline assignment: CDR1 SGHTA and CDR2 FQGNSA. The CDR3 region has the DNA TGTGCCAGCAGCTTAGTTTGGACTAGCGGGGGCGGCTCCTACGAGCAGTACTTC. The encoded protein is CASSLVWTSGGGSYEQYF.

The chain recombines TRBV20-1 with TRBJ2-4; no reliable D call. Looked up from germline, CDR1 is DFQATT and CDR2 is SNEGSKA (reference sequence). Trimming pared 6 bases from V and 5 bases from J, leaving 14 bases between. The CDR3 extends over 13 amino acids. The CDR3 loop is CSADWRWENIQYF. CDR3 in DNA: TGCAGTGCCGATTGGAGATGGGAAAACATTCAGTACTTC.

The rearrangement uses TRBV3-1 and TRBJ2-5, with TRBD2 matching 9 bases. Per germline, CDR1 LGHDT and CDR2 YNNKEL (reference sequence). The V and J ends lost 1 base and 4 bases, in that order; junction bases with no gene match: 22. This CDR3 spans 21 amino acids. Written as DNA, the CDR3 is TGTGCCAGCAGCCAAGGTGTTAGCGGGGGAAACACCTTGGCAGTCGGAGAGACCCAGTACTTC. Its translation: CASSQGVSGGNTLAVGETQYF.